This T cell receptor beta chain was observed in a study of T cells in narcolepsy. Overall study: Patients with NT1 or NT2 and healthy control donors were enrolled. General study findings and limits: Autoreactive HCRT-specific and TRIB2-specific clonotypes were marked in same-patient CSF-versus-blood CD4+ comparisons.

The CDR3 extends over 14 amino acids. About this clone: What it recognizes is unknown.

This table comes from immunoSEQ multiplex PCR, and its TCRdb copy is limited to in-frame clones, with some not included. The table records tens of thousands of clones, approximately 89% of them present only once. This clonotype originated in a human donor with narcolepsy. Material for sequencing was CD45RA- memory CD4+ T cells from PBMCs. This chain connects TRBV21-1 to TRBJ2-7; the DNA was not used to check the table's D call, TRBD1. TRBV21-1 is flagged as a pseudogene. Written as DNA, the CDR3 is TGTGCCAGCAGCAATAGGGACAGGGACGACGAGCAGTACTTC. Amino acids: CASSNRDRDDEQYF.